Given below is one T cell receptor beta chain in context. Its antigen is not identified. This entry belongs to a study of blood T cells in healthy people across ages. Germline CDR1 MDHEN, CDR2 SYDVKM. This CDR3 has 15 amino acids. J lost 2 bases, V lost 5 bases, and 6 bases had no gene match. Findings of the study overall: Because sorting was not performed, PBMCs prevented conclusive naive versus antigen-experienced comparison.

A second PCR, run for roughly 7 to 12 cycles, used a sample-barcoded 5' primer plus a J-beta primer mix. CDR3-containing paired-end reads numbering at least 2.5 million came from each sample. MiXCR was run by TCRdb on the 5' RACE reads, yielding one entry per CDR3 protein. The sample has about 1,600,000 distinct CDR3 sequences, around 39% seen once. Sequenced: blood. The source of this sequence is a woman aged 18-30 years in good health. This sequence joins TRBV28 and TRBJ2-3, with 8 bases lining up with TRBD2. In DNA, the CDR3 is TGTGCCAGCAGTGTGGGGACTAGAGCCACAGATACGCAGTATTTT. Amino acids: CASSVGTRATDTQYF.